This T cell receptor (beta chain) was recovered during a study of beta chain features in type 1 diabetes. Findings and limits, study-wide: With patients and controls alike, PCR might favor shorter templates to an equal degree. In all four CD4+ subsets, TCRB CDR3 length was significantly, moderately reduced in type 1 diabetes.

This clone has only a few counts. The antigen is unknown. V shed 6 bases and J shed 7 bases, with 22 bases lying between them. The CDR3 runs 15 residues. Germline CDR1 is LNHDA and CDR2 is SQIVND (reference sequence). The authors sorted CD4+ naive, central memory, regulatory and stem cell-like memory cells via CD45RO/CCR7/CD25/CD127/CD95/CD27. Each sorted fraction was over 95% pure. Reverse transcription of all isolated RNA meant that expressed TCRB transcripts were sequenced. The table came from immunoSEQ multiplex PCR; TCRdb's copy has only in-frame clones and leaves some out. Of roughly 28,000 clones listed, roughly 56% were seen once; the top ten hold 1.4% to 1.5%.

This TCR derives from a woman aged 18-35 years with type 1 diabetes. The chain has TRBV19 and TRBJ2-7; D ambiguous. Sample: Tregs from blood. The CDR3 coding sequence is TGTGCCAGTAGCCGAAGACCGACGCCTCCCGGGGAGCAGTACTTC. Residues: CASSRRPTPPGEQYF.